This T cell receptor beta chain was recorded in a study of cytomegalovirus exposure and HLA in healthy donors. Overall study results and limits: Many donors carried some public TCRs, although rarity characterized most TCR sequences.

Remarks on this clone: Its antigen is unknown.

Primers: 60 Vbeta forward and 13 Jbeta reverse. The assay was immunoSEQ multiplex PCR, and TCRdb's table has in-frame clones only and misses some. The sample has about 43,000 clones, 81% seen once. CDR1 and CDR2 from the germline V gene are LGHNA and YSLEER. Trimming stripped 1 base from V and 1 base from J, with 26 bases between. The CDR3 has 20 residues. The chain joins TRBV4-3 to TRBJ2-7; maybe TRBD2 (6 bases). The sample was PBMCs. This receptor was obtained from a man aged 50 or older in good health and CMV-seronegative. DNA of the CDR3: TGCGCCAGCAGCCAAGCGGTGGGGACTTGGGGTGGGTACAATTCCTACGAGCAGTACTTC. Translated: CASSQAVGTWGGYNSYEQYF.